Below, 5 T cell receptor beta chains from the same sample are listed, as sequenced in a study of CD4 T cells in relation to SARS-CoV-2 and coronaviruses. Antigen specificity for these receptors is unknown. Repertoires were generated with immunoSEQ multiplex PCR, while TCRdb's copy carries only in-frame clones and drops some. The sample gives around 30,000 clones, about 76% of which show up once; nearly 3.5% is in the top ten. The sequencing input was memory CD4+ T cells from PBMCs, cultured in vitro. The receptor set was obtained from an adult with COVID-19.

V and J are TRBV28 and TRBJ2-3, with D tentatively TRBD2 (6 bases). The germline gives CDR1 MDHEN, CDR2 SYDVKM. The CDR3 has 13 residues. The V end was cut by 6 bases, the J end by 9 bases, with 16 bases between. This CDR3 is CASSSPSGRTQYF. CDR3 coding DNA: TGTGCCAGCAGCTCACCGAGTGGGAGGACGCAGTATTTT.

The CDR3 DNA follows: TGTGCCAGCAGCCGTGGGACGGCCTCCTACAATGAGCAGTTCTTC. It translates to CASSRGTASYNEQFF. V usage is TRBV11-3 and J usage is TRBJ2-1; D possibly uses TRBD1 or TRBD2 (5 bases each). Germline CDR1 is SGHNT and CDR2 is YENEEA. CDR3 length: 15 amino acids. V lost 5 bases to trimming and J lost 0 bases, with 11 bases between them.

The chain is built from TRBV6-1 and TRBJ2-6; D is unresolved. The CDR3 runs 13 residues. The V gene lost 2 bases and the J gene lost 5 bases, with 4 bases spanning the gap. The germline V gene has CDR1 MNHNS and CDR2 SASEGT. The CDR3 coding sequence is TGTGCCAGCAGTGAATCCTGGGCCAACGTCCTGACTTTC. Its protein is CASSESWANVLTF.

The chain employs TRBV6-1 and TRBJ2-7; a possible D gene is TRBD1 (6 bases). Looked up from germline, CDR1 is MNHNS and CDR2 is SASEGT. This CDR3 spans 13 amino acids. The ends were cut back, 3 bases at V and 3 bases at J, with 9 bases in the middle. CDR3 DNA: TGTGCCAGCAGTGACCAGACAGGCTACGAGCAGTACTTC. This sequence encodes CASSDQTGYEQYF.

The J gene is TRBJ2-1, the V gene TRBV27; 7 nucleotides line up with TRBD2. The J segment lost 3 bases and the V segment lost 5 bases, leaving 10 bases of the junction unmatched. The CDR3 sequence is 16 residues long. In germline, CDR1 is MNHEY, CDR2 SMNVEV (reference sequence). CDR3 in amino acids: CASSGSLREYYNEQFF. The DNA for the CDR3 is TGTGCCAGCAGTGGCTCCCTGCGGGAGTACTACAATGAGCAGTTCTTC.